Here is one TCR beta chain with its context. The data are from a study of PD-L1 blockade in urothelial cancer. The CDR3 sequence is 15 residues long. Trimming pared 2 bases from V and 2 bases from J, leaving 11 bases between. Per germline, CDR1 SGDLS and CDR2 YYNGEE. Measured with immunoSEQ multiplex PCR; TCRdb has only the in-frame clones, and not every one. This sample has about 88,000 clones, with approximately 91% found just once. The source is a man aged 55 to 70 with urothelial cancer. The chain has TRBV9 and TRBJ1-5, with D maybe TRBD1 (6 bases). Here the sequenced sample was PBMCs, taken around atezolizumab (anti-PD-L1) treatment. CDR3 region: CASSVSGDGNQPQHF. The CDR3 DNA reads TGTGCCAGCAGCGTTTCAGGGGATGGCAATCAGCCCCAGCATTTT. Based on the CDR3 plus reference TRBV9 and TRBJ1-5, the full variable domain is DSGVTQTPKHLITATGQRVTLRCSPRSGDLSVYWYQQSLDQGLQFLIQYYNGEERAKGNILERFSAQQFPDLHSELNLSSLELGDSALYFCASSVSGDGNQPQHFGDGTRLSIL.